The 14 T cell receptor beta chains presented below share a single source sample, sequenced in a study of Ad26.COV2.S vaccination and SARS-CoV-2 variants (dated by TCRdb to about 2021). The library was produced with the immunoSEQ multiplex PCR assay. TCRdb provides this immuneACCESS table in a form limited to in-frame rearrangements. Some clones are lacking; in checked studies, under half of them reflect an unresolved V gene, and why the rest are absent is not known. The sample table shows nearly 400,000 clones, and 89% are seen once. 1.5% to 2% of the sample rests with the top ten. Taken with the paper, the label for treatment or condition translates to: around 19 received Ad26.COV2.S at low or high dose, single or two shots; several received placebo; per-sample allocation not given. Repertoires of vaccine and placebo recipients were sequenced from samples collected on day 63 after the first injection.

The sample consisted of peripheral blood, taken in a trial of Ad26.COV2.S vaccine versus placebo. These receptor sequences come from a person aged 18-65 years who received the Ad26.COV2.S COVID-19 vaccine or a placebo.

The DNA for the CDR3 is TGTGCCAGCAGCTTAGCCGATTCGGGCGGGGGCACAGATACGCAGTATTTT. Its protein product is CASSLADSGGGTDTQYF. The chain recombines TRBV7-6 with TRBJ2-3; a possible D gene is TRBD2 (6 bases). The CDR3 length is 17 residues. The V end was cut by 0 bases, the J end by 1 base, with 14 bases between. Germline-derived CDR1 and CDR2 are SGHVS and FNYEAQ.

Only one count was recorded for this clone. The chain carries TRBV11-3 and TRBJ2-1; D is uncertain. Looked up from germline, CDR1 is SGHNT and CDR2 is YENEEA. V was clipped by 3 bases and J by 2 bases, with 8 bases between them. The CDR3 is made up of 14 amino acids. Here the CDR3 DNA reads TGTGCCAGCAGCTTCCACTCAACCTACAATGAGCAGTTCTTC. It translates to CASSFHSTYNEQFF.

The gene calls are TRBV19 and TRBJ2-3; the match to TRBD2 covers 8 bases. V lost 3 bases to trimming and J lost 5 bases; unmatched junction nucleotides: 10. The CDR3 covers 16 residues. Germline V gives CDR1 LNHDA, CDR2 SQIVND (reference sequence). The CDR3 DNA reads as TGTGCCAGTAGTATCTCCCCAGCGGGAGTGAAAGATACGCAGTATTTT. Its protein is CASSISPAGVKDTQYF.

This clone has more than one count but fewer than ten. The rearrangement links TRBV5-4 to TRBJ1-2; D gene unclear. CDR1 SGHNT and CDR2 YYREEE come from the germline V gene (reference sequence). CDR3 length: 16 amino acids. Trimming took off 0 bases at V and 3 bases at J, with 15 bases between the two ends. CDR3 region: CASSLDSIKRDYGYTF. In nucleotides, the CDR3 is TGTGCCAGCAGCTTGGACAGTATAAAACGGGACTATGGCTACACCTTC. Using reference TRBV5-4 and TRBJ1-2 for the parts outside the CDR3, the full variable domain is ETGVTQSPTHLIKTRGQQVTLRCSSQSGHNTVSWYQQALGQGPQFIFQYYREEENGRGNFPPRFSGLQFPNYSSELNVNALELDDSALYLCASSLDSIKRDYGYTFGSGTRLTVV.

The chain joins TRBV3-1 (or the pseudogene TRBV3-2) to TRBJ2-7; 7 nucleotides agree with TRBD2. CDR1 is LGHDT, CDR2 YNNKEL, per germline (reference sequence). The ends lost 1 base at V and 0 bases at J; junction bases unmatched: 9. This CDR3 is built from 17 residues. CDR3 loop: CASSQGRAGLYSYEQYF. The CDR3 region has the DNA TGTGCCAGCAGCCAAGGTCGGGCGGGACTATACTCCTACGAGCAGTACTTC.

J is TRBJ1-1 and V is TRBV7-3; D perhaps matches TRBD1 (6 bases). Trimming shortened V by 5 bases and J by 0 bases, and 10 bases separated the two germline ends. Germline-derived CDR1 and CDR2 are SGHTA and FQGTGA. This CDR3 spans 14 amino acids. The CDR3 sequence: CASSPGVMNTEAFF. In DNA form, the CDR3 reads TGTGCCAGCAGCCCAGGGGTTATGAACACTGAAGCTTTCTTT.

The chain uses TRBV30 and TRBJ1-3; the D gene is possibly TRBD1 (5 bases). V was clipped by 1 base and J by 0 bases, with 7 bases between them. Germline CDR1 reads GTSNPN; CDR2 reads SVGIG (reference sequence). This CDR3 is 14 amino acids long. The CDR3 spells CAWSGGPSGNTIYF. In DNA form, the CDR3 reads TGTGCCTGGAGTGGGGGACCCTCTGGAAACACCATATATTTT.

The rearrangement joins TRBV6-4 to TRBJ2-3; 11 positions agree with TRBD1. Germline-derived CDR1 and CDR2 are MRHNA and SNTAGT. J gave up 2 bases and V 2 bases, and 0 bases lay outside the gene matches. The CDR3 covers 15 residues. CDR3 nucleotides: TGTGCCAGCAGTGACGGACAGGGGGCCACAGATACGCAGTATTTT. Protein sequence: CASSDGQGATDTQYF.

J is TRBJ2-2 and V is TRBV2; D ambiguous. Germline CDR1 SNHLY, CDR2 FYNNEI. This CDR3 has 14 amino acids. The germline V and J ends were trimmed by 5 bases and 4 bases, with 11 bases remaining between them. Here the CDR3 DNA reads TGTGCCAGCAGTACCCGGTCCGTCACCGGGGAGCTGTTTTTT. Residues: CASSTRSVTGELFF.

The rearrangement links TRBV12-3 or TRBV12-4 to TRBJ1-5; D is ambiguous. This CDR3 has 13 amino acids. Trimming shortened V by 3 bases and J by 4 bases, and 7 bases separated the two germline ends. CDR3: CASSFAENQPQHF. In DNA form, the CDR3 reads TGTGCCAGCAGTTTCGCTGAAAATCAGCCCCAGCATTTT.

This clone appeared once. V and J are TRBV4-1 and TRBJ2-7; TRBD2 aligns across 8 bases. Trimming cost V 3 bases and J 9 bases; bases outside gene matches: 10. From germline, CDR1 is MGHRA and CDR2 YSYEKL. The CDR3 spans 14 residues. Here the CDR3 reads CASSQSGGPSGQYF. In nucleotides, the CDR3 is TGCGCCAGCAGCCAGTCGGGAGGGCCTAGCGGGCAGTACTTC.

This clone turned up a few times. This chain uses TRBV6-1 with TRBJ2-7; TRBD2 might be the D (6 bases). This CDR3 is 13 amino acids long. The V end lost 1 base, the J end lost 6 bases, and 10 bases lay between the germline ends. From germline, CDR1 is MNHNS and CDR2 SASEGT. CDR3 sequence reads: CASSEVEGPEQYF. CDR3 in DNA: TGTGCCAGCAGTGAAGTGGAGGGCCCCGAGCAGTACTTC.

The CDR3 spells CASRQGYTGELFF. Here the CDR3 DNA reads TGTGCCAGTAGACAGGGATACACCGGGGAGCTGTTTTTT. The chain links TRBV19 to TRBJ2-2; D possibly corresponds to TRBD1 (6 bases). The CDR3 is 13 amino acids. CDR1 and CDR2 (germline): LNHDA, SQIVND (reference sequence). V lost 6 bases, J lost 3 bases, and 8 bases lay in between.

J is TRBJ1-2 and V is TRBV10-3; 9 nucleotides match TRBD1. This CDR3 is built from 15 residues. Germline trimming cut 4 bases from V and 5 bases from J; bases unmatched to any gene: 8. CDR1 and CDR2 from the germline V gene are ENHRY and SYGVKD. In DNA form, the CDR3 reads TGTGCCATCAGTGGTACAGGGGGCGGTAATTATGGCTACACCTTC. Translating gives CAISGTGGGNYGYTF.